What follows describes a single TCR beta chain. Its recognized antigen is unknown. There are no base qualities to consult, and no much larger clone falls within one base. The sample belongs to a study of PD-1 blockade in classical Hodgkin lymphoma (TCRdb year 2020). Regarding the complete study: Nivolumab dosing was 3 mg/kg intravenously every 2 weeks, continuing until either disease progression or unacceptable toxicity. To define a peripheral blood immune signature of response to PD-1 blockade in classical Hodgkin lymphoma, the study combined TCR beta sequencing with CyTOF.

The time point label for this specimen denotes: cycle 1 day 1 (C1D1), immediately before nivolumab initiation. Every trial patient had relapsed after autologous stem cell transplantation, and cohorts A, B and C differed in prior brentuximab vedotin exposure. Magnetic negative selection with a Miltenyi CD8+ T cell isolation kit was used to purify CD8+ T cells from thawed PBMCs. The trial cohort included 50 to 60 patients with relapsed/refractory classical Hodgkin lymphoma, and each patient had a best overall response of complete response, partial response or progressive disease. Single-agent nivolumab was administered to trial patients in the multi-cohort phase II CheckMate 205 trial. An independent review committee assessed best overall response by applying the 2007 International Working Group response criteria. Trial PBMCs were collected immediately before nivolumab initiation (C1D1) and during therapy at cycle 2 day 1 and cycle 4 day 1. Peripheral blood was collected in 8 mL Vacutainer Cell Preparation Tubes, from which PBMCs were isolated by centrifugation and then cryopreserved. Purified CD4+ and CD8+ fractions were prepared only for cases where an additional PBMC sample was available. Magnetically labelled cells were removed on LS columns in a quadroMACS separator, and the flow-through was collected as the purified fraction.

Genomic DNA was isolated using the Qiagen DNeasy kit from unsorted PBMCs as well as from negatively selected CD4+ and CD8+ fractions. TCR beta CDR3 regions were amplified by immunoSEQ multiplex PCR using primers annealing to V and J segments. A synthetic immune receptor repertoire was used to minimize amplification bias, and any residual bias was removed computationally once sequencing was done. Turning to the authors' computational methods: Custom Python scripts were used to quantify repertoire diversity as the Shannon entropy index. Unsorted, CD4+ and CD8+ repertoires were analyzed separately, except for combined analyses in which CD4+ and CD8+ sequences were merged in silico. Clonal expansion was defined as a frequency increase of at least 2-fold after treatment compared with C1D1, and clones undetected at baseline were assigned a pseudocount of 0.5. Singleton clones were defined as clones with 0 or 1 copy at C1D1, and non-singleton clones were defined as clones with 2 or more copies. Clones expanded in unsorted samples were assigned a CD4+, CD8+ or unknown annotation through matching of protein sequences in sorted samples from the same patient. Wilcoxon tests on paired samples were used to test changes in diversity from C1D1 to C4D1. The table comes from immuneACCESS by way of TCRdb, which keeps in-frame sequences with V and J called. Part of the clones is missing from these tables; in studies checked, under half for an unresolved V gene and the rest for unknown reasons. V and J calls and clone size are given by that table; D and trimming were obtained from the DNA. The sample records roughly 1,400 clones, 70% to 80% of which are singletons. The top ten constitute approximately 38% of the sample.

Overall results and qualifications from the work: The study covered only a single clinical trial cohort, and the causes of the repertoire differences, possibly disease activity or prior therapy, were still not defined. Baseline diversity similar to that of newly diagnosed patients was observed in trial patients achieving complete response, whereas significantly lower diversity was observed in partial responders and progressors. Baseline TCR diversity was reported to be lower in newly diagnosed patients than in healthy donors, and even lower in relapsed/refractory patients. Diversity was lower in patients who began nivolumab less than 1 year after ASCT, so these patients were left out of later analyses to avoid confounding by immune reconstitution. A significant rise by C4D1 was seen in CD4+ but not CD8+ TCR diversity (p=0.0027 vs p=0.16), with the rise being most apparent in complete responders (p=0.02).

The CDR3 runs 16 amino acids, cysteine and phenylalanine included. CDR3 DNA is the only sequence kept; it has 48 bases, read in frame from the first base. Compared with germline, V lacks 5 bases and J lacks 0 bases; bases without a gene match: 7. The germline V gene (reference sequence) supplies CDR1 MNHEY and CDR2 SMNVEV. This sequence uses TRBV27 and TRBJ2-7, and TRBD2 matches 10 of the central bases. This TCR derives from a human donor with classical Hodgkin lymphoma. Sequencing was performed on CD8+ T cells from blood, taken at baseline. The CDR3 protein: CASSSTSGTSSYEQYF. The bases are TGTGCCAGCAGTAGCACTAGCGGGACCAGCTCCTACGAGCAGTACTTC.